The next 29 T cell receptor beta chains were all read from a single sample in a study of tumor-infiltrating lymphocytes in localized non-small cell lung cancer. Clones were read by immunoSEQ multiplex PCR, and TCRdb kept only the in-frame ones, dropping some. The data show about 15,000 clones, with over 70% seen just once and approximately 9% held by the top ten. Source material: lung tumor tissue. The receptors come from a human donor with non-small cell lung cancer.

The rearrangement joins TRBV19 to TRBJ2-3, with unresolved D. Trimming stripped 1 base from V and 2 bases from J, with 4 bases between. The CDR3 consists of 13 residues. CDR1 is LNHDA and CDR2 is SQIVND in the germline V gene (reference sequence). For the CDR3, the DNA is TGTGCCAGTAGTATAGGGGTCACAGATACGCAGTATTTT. Translating it yields CASSIGVTDTQYF.

The chain has TRBV6-1 and TRBJ2-7; D gene uncertain. The CDR3 sequence is 13 residues long. Between the trimmed V and J ends, which lost 3 bases and 7 bases, there was a span of 13 bases. Per germline, CDR1 MNHNS and CDR2 SASEGT. This CDR3 is CASSEVSNREQYF. For the CDR3, the DNA is TGTGCCAGCAGTGAGGTTTCCAACCGAGAGCAGTACTTC.

The chain joins TRBV6-4 to TRBJ1-2; unclear D gene. The V end was cut by 3 bases, the J end by 4 bases, with 9 bases between. CDR1 and CDR2 (germline): MRHNA, SNTAGT. CDR3 length: 13 amino acids. CDR3 bases: TGTGCCAGCAGTGATGGAGGAATCTATGGCTACACCTTC. Translated: CASSDGGIYGYTF.

This clone occurred once. The V gene is TRBV25-1, the J gene TRBJ2-5, with D perhaps matching TRBD1 (5 bases). Between the trimmed V and J ends, which lost 0 bases and 2 bases, there was a span of 10 bases. CDR3 length: 15 amino acids. The germline CDR1 and CDR2 sequences are MGHDK and SYGVNS. CDR3 bases: TGTGCCAGCAGTGAATATAGGCAGGGTCAAGAGACCCAGTACTTC. Encoded protein: CASSEYRQGQETQYF.

The rearrangement joins TRBV5-1 to TRBJ1-3; possible D gene TRBD1, 5 bases. Trimming removed 4 bases at V and 1 base at J, with 21 bases between. The CDR3 loop spans 18 amino acids. Per germline, CDR1 SGHRS and CDR2 YFSETQ. CDR3 DNA sequence: TGCGCCAGCAGCCCTGGGACGCTTCTAAGTAGTTCTGGAAACACCATATATTTT. Translated, it gives CASSPGTLLSSSGNTIYF.

A note on this clone: One end of the junction is discordant with germline, which a read error may explain. This chain links TRBV12-5 with TRBJ2-5; perhaps TRBD1 as D (6 bases). There are 13 residues in the CDR3. From germline, CDR1 is LGHNT and CDR2 FRNRAP. The CDR3 coding sequence is TGTGCTAGTGGTTTGGCATCAACAGGGAAAATAGACTTC. It yields the protein CASGLASTGKIDF. Variable domain in full (rest from reference TRBV12-5 and TRBJ2-5): DARVTQTPRHKVTEMGQEVTMRCQPILGHNTVFWYRQTMMQGLELLAYFRNRAPLDDSGMPKDRFSAEMPDATLATLKIQPSEPRDSAVYFCASGLASTGKIDFGPGTRLLVL.

V and J are TRBV27 and TRBJ2-3, with D tentatively TRBD1 or TRBD2 (5 bases each). Trimming left V 7 bases short and J 4 bases short, with 18 bases between. The CDR3 runs to 15 residues. CDR1 and CDR2 from the germline V gene are MNHEY and SMNVEV (reference sequence). The CDR3 DNA reads as TGTGCCAGCAAGCCGGGGACCCGCCCCTCAGATACGCAGTATTTT. It specifies CASKPGTRPSDTQYF.

In this sample, this clone turned up once. For the CDR3, the DNA is TGTGCCATCAGTGGACAGACCACACTCTACGAGCAGTACTTC. Protein product: CAISGQTTLYEQYF. This chain connects TRBV10-3 to TRBJ2-7, with D possibly being TRBD1 (5 bases). V shed 4 bases and J shed 3 bases, with 13 bases lying between them. Germline V CDR1 and CDR2: ENHRY, SYGVKD. The CDR3 is 14 residues long.

This chain uses TRBV4-2 with TRBJ2-2; 7 bases line up with TRBD2. V was clipped by 0 bases and J by 7 bases; unmatched bases: 14. This CDR3 spans 18 amino acids. Germline-derived CDR1 and CDR2 are LGHNA and YNFKEQ. CDR3 nucleotide sequence: TGTGCCAGCAGCCAAGAAAAGACTAGCTACGCCCTCATCGGGGAGCTGTTTTTT. It yields the protein CASSQEKTSYALIGELFF.

There are a few counts of this clone. The chain employs TRBV6-1 and TRBJ1-1; D possibly corresponds to TRBD1 (6 bases). CDR3 size: 13 residues. Germline CDR1 MNHNS, CDR2 SASEGT. V was shortened by 8 bases and J by 0 bases, with 10 bases between the two germline ends. The CDR3 here is CASGQIMNTEAFF. CDR3 nucleotide sequence: TGTGCCAGCGGACAGATCATGAACACTGAAGCTTTCTTT.

The rearrangement uses TRBV19 and TRBJ1-5; D unclear. From germline, CDR1 is LNHDA and CDR2 SQIVND (reference sequence). Trimming shortened V by 3 bases and J by 9 bases, and 15 bases separated the two germline ends. This CDR3 has 14 residues. CDR3 sequence: CASSMEGSLGPQHF. CDR3 DNA: TGTGCCAGTAGTATGGAGGGTTCATTGGGGCCCCAGCATTTT.

The V call is TRBV5-1, the J call TRBJ1-1, with D possibly being TRBD1 (5 bases). This CDR3 region has 13 residues. V shed 1 base and J shed 2 bases, with 6 bases lying between them. CDR1 and CDR2 (germline): SGHRS, YFSETQ. The CDR3 DNA is TGCGCCAGCAGCTTGACAGGAAACACTGAAGCTTTCTTT. Translating gives CASSLTGNTEAFF.

The chain carries TRBV18 and TRBJ1-2, with D possibly TRBD1 on 5 matching bases. The germline V and J ends were trimmed by 3 bases and 5 bases, with 13 bases remaining between them. Germline values: CDR1 KGHSH, CDR2 LQKENI. The CDR3 length is 14 residues. In nucleotides, the CDR3 is TGTGCCAGCTCACCTTGGGACGCTAGGTATGGCTACACCTTC. Translated: CASSPWDARYGYTF. The full variable domain, its missing parts supplied by reference TRBV18 and TRBJ1-2, is NAGVMQNPRHLVRRRGQEARLRCSPMKGHSHVYWYRQLPEEGLKFMVYLQKENIIDESGMPKERFSAEFPKEGPSILRIQQVVRGDSAAYFCASSPWDARYGYTFGSGTRLTVV.

This chain links TRBV10-3 with TRBJ2-5, with TRBD1 matching 12 bases. CDR3 length: 15 residues. Germline trimming cut 5 bases from V and 2 bases from J; bases unmatched to any gene: 3. Germline values: CDR1 ENHRY, CDR2 SYGVKD. This CDR3 is CAISRDRGLQETQYF. The CDR3 coding sequence is TGTGCCATCAGTAGGGACAGGGGGCTTCAAGAGACCCAGTACTTC.

This clone was counted between two and nine times. This chain connects TRBV28 to TRBJ1-2; TRBD1 might be the D (5 bases). Germline values: CDR1 MDHEN, CDR2 SYDVKM. CDR3 size: 15 residues. Trimming left V 2 bases short and J 4 bases short, with 14 bases between. CDR3 sequence reads: CASSLVWDWGYGYTF. In nucleotides, the CDR3 is TGTGCCAGCAGTTTAGTCTGGGACTGGGGCTATGGCTACACCTTC.

The V call is TRBV19, the J call TRBJ1-6; no clear D gene. Germline loops: CDR1 LNHDA, CDR2 SQIVND (reference sequence). V lost 4 bases to trimming and J lost 0 bases, with 1 base between them. The CDR3 has 13 residues. The CDR3 DNA follows: TGTGCCAGTAGTAGCTCCTATAATTCACCCCTCCACTTT. This gives the protein CASSSSYNSPLHF.

The chain has TRBV19 and TRBJ1-5; 8 nucleotides align to TRBD1. CDR3 length: 14 amino acids. Germline V gives CDR1 LNHDA, CDR2 SQIVND (reference sequence). Trimming took 6 bases from V and 7 from J; bases not matched to a gene: 8. The CDR3 sequence: CASSPTGEWQPQHF. CDR3 nucleotide sequence: TGTGCCAGTAGCCCGACAGGGGAATGGCAGCCCCAGCATTTT.

This sequence joins TRBV19 and TRBJ2-3; a possible D gene is TRBD2 (7 bases). Trimming took off 4 bases at V and 6 bases at J, with 23 bases between the two ends. The CDR3 sequence is 17 residues long. Germline CDR1 and CDR2: LNHDA and SQIVND (reference sequence). CDR3 in DNA: TGTGCCAGTAGTAGATGGGGGGGCCCTCTACCACTCGATACGCAGTATTTT. Translated, it gives CASSRWGGPLPLDTQYF.

The chain joins TRBV9 to TRBJ2-7, with 8 positions matching TRBD1. Germline trimming cut 0 bases from V and 0 bases from J; bases unmatched to any gene: 26. This CDR3 contains 23 residues. Germline CDR1 and CDR2: SGDLS and YYNGEE. CDR3 loop: CASSVVPWTGIQLRHPSSYEQYF. CDR3 bases: TGTGCCAGCAGCGTAGTCCCCTGGACAGGGATCCAACTTCGACATCCGAGCTCCTACGAGCAGTACTTC.

The chain links TRBV5-1 to TRBJ2-3; possibly TRBD1 or TRBD2 for D (7 bases each). V was cut by 10 bases and J by 2 bases, with 14 bases left in between. Germline V gives CDR1 SGHRS, CDR2 YFSETQ. CDR3 length equals 13 residues. This chain's CDR3 is CAAGGGPTDTQYF. The CDR3 DNA reads as TGCGCCGCAGGGGGGGGACCCACAGATACGCAGTATTTT.

The rearrangement joins TRBV5-6 to TRBJ2-6; 9 nucleotides match TRBD1. The CDR3 length is 18 residues. Germline CDR1 and CDR2: SGHDT and YYEEEE. The V segment lost 6 bases and the J segment 0 bases; nucleotides outside the gene matches: 10. Written as DNA, the CDR3 is TGTGCCAGCACTCAACGGCGGGGACAGGGCTCTGGGGCCAACGTCCTGACTTTC. As protein: CASTQRRGQGSGANVLTF.

This sequence joins TRBV13 and TRBJ1-3, with no clear D. The V gene lost 0 bases and the J gene lost 0 bases, with 6 bases spanning the gap. The CDR3 is 15 residues long. Germline loops: CDR1 PRHDT, CDR2 FYEKMQ (reference sequence). This CDR3 is CASSLGGFSGNTIYF. In nucleotides, the CDR3 is TGTGCCAGCAGCTTAGGGGGGTTCTCTGGAAACACCATATATTTT.

The V gene is TRBV19, the J gene TRBJ2-3; D not resolved. Looked up from germline, CDR1 is LNHDA and CDR2 is SQIVND (reference sequence). This CDR3 comprises 17 residues. The V gene lost 4 bases and the J gene lost 5 bases, with 22 bases spanning the gap. In DNA, the CDR3 is TGTGCCAGTAGTACCTACCACGGACCGACTTACGAAGATACGCAGTATTTT. Translating gives CASSTYHGPTYEDTQYF. The full variable domain, rest sourced from reference TRBV19 and TRBJ2-3, is DGGITQSPKYLFRKEGQNVTLSCEQNLNHDAMYWYRQDPGQGLRLIYYSQIVNDFQKGDIAEGYSVSREKKESFPLTVTSAQKNPTAFYLCASSTYHGPTYEDTQYFGPGTRLTVL.

This clone was seen once. The V gene is TRBV19, the J gene TRBJ2-3, with D perhaps assigned TRBD1 or TRBD2 (5 bases each). This CDR3 comprises 16 residues. The germline V gene encodes CDR1 LNHDA and CDR2 SQIVND (reference sequence). V was clipped by 3 bases and J by 3 bases, with 16 bases between them. The CDR3 coding sequence is TGTGCCAGTAGTATCCTAGCAGGGAGAGGGACAGATACGCAGTATTTT. Residues: CASSILAGRGTDTQYF.

This clone was picked up a small number of times. The chain carries TRBV19 and TRBJ1-1; possibly TRBD1 for D (5 bases). The CDR3 is 13 amino acids. The germline V gene encodes CDR1 LNHDA and CDR2 SQIVND (reference sequence). Trimming took 3 bases from V and 1 from J, leaving 6 bases between them. The CDR3 bases are TGTGCCAGTAGTATTCAGGGGAACACTGAAGCTTTCTTT. Encoded protein: CASSIQGNTEAFF. Filled out from reference TRBV19 and TRBJ1-1, the complete variable domain reads DGGITQSPKYLFRKEGQNVTLSCEQNLNHDAMYWYRQDPGQGLRLIYYSQIVNDFQKGDIAEGYSVSREKKESFPLTVTSAQKNPTAFYLCASSIQGNTEAFFGQGTRLTVV.

The chain combines TRBV11-2 with TRBJ2-5; D gene unclear. The CDR3 runs 14 residues. V lost 5 bases to trimming and J lost 2 bases, with 12 bases between them. Germline V CDR1 and CDR2: SGHAT, FQNNGV. Here the CDR3 DNA reads TGTGCCAGCAGCCGCTTGATGGCACAAGAGACCCAGTACTTC. It specifies CASSRLMAQETQYF.

In its sample, this clone was seen once. The gene calls are TRBV13 and TRBJ2-5, with TRBD1 matching 8 bases. V lost 6 bases, J lost 1 base, and 10 bases stayed unmatched. Per the germline V gene, CDR1 is PRHDT and CDR2 is FYEKMQ (reference sequence). The CDR3 has 16 residues. The CDR3 nucleotides are TGTGCCAGCAGTTTCGCGCAGGGGGCCCTCCAAGAGACCCAGTACTTC. This gives the protein CASSFAQGALQETQYF.

This chain uses TRBV30 with TRBJ2-7, with TRBD1 identical over 9 bases. V dropped 4 bases and J dropped 5; count of bases not matched to a gene: 9. The germline CDR1 and CDR2 sequences are GTSNPN and SVGIG (reference sequence). CDR3 length equals 14 residues. The DNA for the CDR3 is TGTGCCTGGACCCGGGACAGGGCTTTGAACGAGCAGTACTTC. This encodes CAWTRDRALNEQYF.

The chain joins TRBV5-6 to TRBJ2-1, with TRBD2 as a possible D gene (5 bases). V shed 4 bases and J shed 5 bases, with 13 bases lying between them. Germline CDR1 and CDR2: SGHDT and YYEEEE. The CDR3 runs 14 residues. The CDR3 sequence is CASSPGNVNNEQFF. Written as DNA, the CDR3 is TGTGCCAGCAGCCCGGGGAACGTGAACAATGAGCAGTTCTTC.